These T cell receptor beta chains were read from a single sample in a study of CD8+CD57+ T cells in acquired aplastic anemia. TCRdb re-derived calls from the reads in MiXCR, one entry per CDR3 protein. Of around 180,000 distinct CDR3 sequences detected, over 60% appear once; the ten largest clones hold around 42%. The source material was sorted CD4+, CD8+, or CD8+CD57+ T cells (not recorded which) from PBMCs. Receptors originate from a human donor with severe aplastic anemia or a healthy control (not recorded which). CDR3s include the opening cysteine and the closing phenylalanine or tryptophan.

j_gene,v_gene,CDR3aa
TRBJ1-4,TRBV20-1,CSAVDTGFSNEKLFF
TRBJ2-7,TRBV19,CASSTRSGSYEQYF
TRBJ2-1,TRBV5-6,CASSFGTGSNEQFF
TRBJ1-1,TRBV7-8,CASSLIGAEAFF
TRBJ2-7,TRBV7-9,CASSLVPGHEQYF
TRBJ2-7,TRBV12-3/TRBV12-4,CASSRDQAYEQYF
TRBJ2-2,TRBV6-4,CASSPGVPGELFF
TRBJ1-2,TRBV25-1,CASSRATHYGYTF
TRBJ2-5,TRBV19,CASSIYGLRETQYF
TRBJ1-1,TRBV29-1,CSVDSMNTEAFF
TRBJ1-1,TRBV20-1,CSARSAGQGWSEAFF
TRBJ1-1,TRBV9,CASSVGEVAEAFF
TRBJ2-5,TRBV2,CASKAASGGPLRF
TRBJ2-3,TRBV24-1,CATSGGGWDTQYF
TRBJ1-1,TRBV9,CASSPQGVMNTEAFF
TRBJ2-7,TRBV27,CASSSAHVSYEQYF
TRBJ1-6,TRBV7-9,CASSYGWGGSSPLHF
TRBJ1-2,TRBV5-1,CASSSLGREAYGYTF
TRBJ2-2,TRBV10-2,CASSAGTKNTGELFF
TRBJ2-5,TRBV7-7,CASSYTDRGTQYF
TRBJ2-7,TRBV15,CATSRADRGPSYEQYF
TRBJ1-4,TRBV28,CASSLGKRNEKLFF
TRBJ1-5,TRBV7-8,CASSPHGTVNQPQHF
TRBJ2-3,TRBV2,CASSQDRGTDTQYF
TRBJ2-7,TRBV29-1,CSVVVRRVDEQYF
TRBJ1-3,TRBV5-1,CASSFRGRNTIYF
TRBJ2-3,TRBV6-4,CASSFGTQNTDTQYF
TRBJ2-2,TRBV15,CASRPSGGAGGELFF
TRBJ2-2,TRBV24-1,CATSDPGGVNTGELLF
TRBJ2-7,TRBV20-1,CSAREPVSGGYEQYF
TRBJ2-7,TRBV7-9,CASSRTTGLAIEQYF
TRBJ2-7,TRBV7-6,CASTKEQGSYDSYEQYF
TRBJ2-6,TRBV9,CASSVPGSGANVLTF
TRBJ1-1,TRBV15,CATSSMTRPPPEAFF
TRBJ2-1,TRBV7-9,CASSSPDRGRNEQFF
TRBJ2-3,TRBV2,CASQGTSGSLNLSTDTQYF
TRBJ1-6,TRBV15,CATSRDFNSPLHF
TRBJ2-7,TRBV2,CASTVGQVAYEQYF
TRBJ2-7,TRBV2,CASSDRQGREQHF
TRBJ2-1,TRBV12-3/TRBV12-4,CASSTSPGGHNEQFF
TRBJ1-2,TRBV5-1,CASSFDRVGGYTF
TRBJ1-1,TRBV12-3/TRBV12-4,CASSSRTDGAFF
TRBJ2-2,TRBV4-3,CASSQVTFSTGELFF
TRBJ1-3,TRBV19,CASSQPLGNTIYF
TRBJ2-1,TRBV29-1,CSVAGTADSYNEQFF
TRBJ1-6,TRBV7-9,CASSYSIGGANSPLHF
TRBJ1-1,TRBV12-3/TRBV12-4,CASTGGNGNTEAFF
TRBJ1-2,TRBV2,CASSEESRYGYTF
TRBJ2-7,TRBV28,CASSQRGTYEQYF
TRBJ2-1,TRBV24-1,CATSDLTSGESNEQFF
TRBJ2-1,TRBV19,CASSMSLGSGTQFF
TRBJ2-2,TRBV9,CASSGTRGAGELFF
TRBJ2-1,TRBV19,CASSIGEHNEQFF
TRBJ2-7,TRBV25-1,CASSGGYGQYF
TRBJ2-7,TRBV19,CASSLGGTDEQYF